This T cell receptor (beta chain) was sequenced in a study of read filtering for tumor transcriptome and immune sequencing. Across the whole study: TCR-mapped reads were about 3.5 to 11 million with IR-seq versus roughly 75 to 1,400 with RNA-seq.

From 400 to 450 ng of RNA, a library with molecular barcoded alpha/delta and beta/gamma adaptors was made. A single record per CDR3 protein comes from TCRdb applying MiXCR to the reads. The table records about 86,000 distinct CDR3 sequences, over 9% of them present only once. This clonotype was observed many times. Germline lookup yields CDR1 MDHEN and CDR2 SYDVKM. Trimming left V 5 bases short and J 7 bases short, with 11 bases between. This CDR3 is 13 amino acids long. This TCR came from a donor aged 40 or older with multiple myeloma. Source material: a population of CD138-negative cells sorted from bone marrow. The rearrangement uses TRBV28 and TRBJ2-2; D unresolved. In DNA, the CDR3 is TGTGCCAGCAGTGGATTTACGGTCGGGGAGCTGTTTTTT. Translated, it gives CASSGFTVGELFF.